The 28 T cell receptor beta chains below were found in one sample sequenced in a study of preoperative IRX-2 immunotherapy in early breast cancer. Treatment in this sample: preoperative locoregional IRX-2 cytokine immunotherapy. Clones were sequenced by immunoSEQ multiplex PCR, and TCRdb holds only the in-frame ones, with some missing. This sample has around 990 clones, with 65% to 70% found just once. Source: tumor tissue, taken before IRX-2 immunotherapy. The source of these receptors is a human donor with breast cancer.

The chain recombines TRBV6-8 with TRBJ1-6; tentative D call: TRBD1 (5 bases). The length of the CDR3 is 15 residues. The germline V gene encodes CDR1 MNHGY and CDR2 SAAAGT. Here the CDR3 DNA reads TGTGCTGCTCGCCCCGAGGGCAGGGATAATTCACCCCTCCACTTT. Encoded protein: CAARPEGRDNSPLHF.

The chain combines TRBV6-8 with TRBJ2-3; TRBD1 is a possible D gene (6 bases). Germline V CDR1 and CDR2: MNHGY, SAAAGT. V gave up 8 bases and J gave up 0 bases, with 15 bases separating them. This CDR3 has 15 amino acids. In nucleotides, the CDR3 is TGTGCCAGCGGTGTCCAGGGGTCTAGCACAGATACGCAGTATTTT. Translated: CASGVQGSSTDTQYF.

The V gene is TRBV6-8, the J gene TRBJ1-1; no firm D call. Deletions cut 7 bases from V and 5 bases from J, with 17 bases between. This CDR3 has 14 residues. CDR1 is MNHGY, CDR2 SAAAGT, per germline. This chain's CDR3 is CASTLTRRSTEAFF. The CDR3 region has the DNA TGTGCCAGCACCCTTACCAGGAGATCAACTGAAGCTTTCTTT.

The CDR3, as DNA: TGTGCCAGCAGTGAGGTCCCCCACACCTACGAGCAGTACTTC. This translates into CASSEVPHTYEQYF. This chain links TRBV6-8 with TRBJ2-7, with D unclear. The V end was cut by 5 bases, the J end by 2 bases, with 13 bases between. Germline V gene data show CDR1 as MNHGY and CDR2 as SAAAGT. The length of the CDR3 is 14 residues.

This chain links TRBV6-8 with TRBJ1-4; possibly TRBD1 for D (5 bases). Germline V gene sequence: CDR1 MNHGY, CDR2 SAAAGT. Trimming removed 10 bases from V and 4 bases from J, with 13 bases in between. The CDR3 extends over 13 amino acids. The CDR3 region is CANARGNNEKLFF. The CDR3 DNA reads TGTGCCAATGCAAGGGGAAATAATGAAAAACTGTTTTTT.

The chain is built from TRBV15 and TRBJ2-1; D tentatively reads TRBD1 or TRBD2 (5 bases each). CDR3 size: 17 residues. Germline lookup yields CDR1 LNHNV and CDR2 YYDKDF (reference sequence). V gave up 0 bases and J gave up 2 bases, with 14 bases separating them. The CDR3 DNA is TGTGCCACCAGCAGAGAGGGGGTTGGGGGACCCTACAATGAGCAGTTCTTC. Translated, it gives CATSREGVGGPYNEQFF.

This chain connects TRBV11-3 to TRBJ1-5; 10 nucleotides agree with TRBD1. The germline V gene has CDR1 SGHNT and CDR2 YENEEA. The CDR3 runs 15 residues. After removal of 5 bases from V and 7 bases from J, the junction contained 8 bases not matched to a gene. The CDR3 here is CASSETGGAWQPQHF. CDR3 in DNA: TGTGCCAGCAGCGAGACAGGGGGCGCGTGGCAGCCCCAGCATTTT.

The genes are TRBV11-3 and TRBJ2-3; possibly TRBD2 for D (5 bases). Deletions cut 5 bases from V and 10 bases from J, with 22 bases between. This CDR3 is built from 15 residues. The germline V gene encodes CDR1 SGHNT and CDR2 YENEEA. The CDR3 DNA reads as TGTGCCAGCAGCCCGTCCGGATCCCACCCCGGGGCGCAGTATTTT. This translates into CASSPSGSHPGAQYF.

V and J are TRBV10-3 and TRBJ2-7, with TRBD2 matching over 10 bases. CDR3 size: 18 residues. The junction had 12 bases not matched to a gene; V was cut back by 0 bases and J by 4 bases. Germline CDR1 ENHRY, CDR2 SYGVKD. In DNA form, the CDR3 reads TGTGCCATCAGTGAGTCGACGGTGGATAGCGGGGGGTGGTACGAGCAGTACTTC. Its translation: CAISESTVDSGGWYEQYF.

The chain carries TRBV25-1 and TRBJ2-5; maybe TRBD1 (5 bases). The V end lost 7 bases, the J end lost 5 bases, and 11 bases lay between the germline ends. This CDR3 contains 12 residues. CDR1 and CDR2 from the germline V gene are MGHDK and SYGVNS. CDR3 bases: TGTGCCAGCAATCAGGGAAGGGAGACCCAGTACTTC. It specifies CASNQGRETQYF.

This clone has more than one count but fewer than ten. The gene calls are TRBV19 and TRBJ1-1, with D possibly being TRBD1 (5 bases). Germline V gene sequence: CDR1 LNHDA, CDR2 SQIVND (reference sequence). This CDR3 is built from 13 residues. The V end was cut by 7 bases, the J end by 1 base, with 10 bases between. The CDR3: CASIPGQNTEAFF. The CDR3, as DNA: TGTGCCAGTATCCCGGGGCAGAACACTGAAGCTTTCTTT.

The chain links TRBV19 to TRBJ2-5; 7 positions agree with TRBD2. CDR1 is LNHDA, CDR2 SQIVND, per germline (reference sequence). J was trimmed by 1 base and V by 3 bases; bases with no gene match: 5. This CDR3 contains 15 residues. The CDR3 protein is CASSMGRGAQETQYF. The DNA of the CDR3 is TGTGCCAGTAGTATGGGGAGGGGAGCCCAAGAGACCCAGTACTTC.

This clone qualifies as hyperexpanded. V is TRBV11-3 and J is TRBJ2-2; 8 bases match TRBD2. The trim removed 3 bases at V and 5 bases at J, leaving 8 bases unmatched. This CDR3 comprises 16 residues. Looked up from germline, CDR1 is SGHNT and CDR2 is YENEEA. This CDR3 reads CASSLGWSGSTGELFF. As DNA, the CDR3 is TGTGCCAGCAGCTTGGGGTGGAGCGGGAGTACCGGGGAGCTGTTTTTT.

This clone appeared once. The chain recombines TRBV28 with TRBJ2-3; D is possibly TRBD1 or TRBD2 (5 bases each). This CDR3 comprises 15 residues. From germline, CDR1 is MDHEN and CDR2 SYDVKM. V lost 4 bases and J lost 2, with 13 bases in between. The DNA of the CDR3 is TGTGCCAGCAGTTCCTTGAGGGGCCACACAGATACGCAGTATTTT. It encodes CASSSLRGHTDTQYF.

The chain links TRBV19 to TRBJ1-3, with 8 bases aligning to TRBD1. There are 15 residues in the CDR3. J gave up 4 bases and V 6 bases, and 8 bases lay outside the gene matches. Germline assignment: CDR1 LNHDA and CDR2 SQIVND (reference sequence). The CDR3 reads CASRMDRAVGNTIYF. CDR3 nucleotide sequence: TGTGCCAGTAGGATGGACAGGGCGGTCGGAAACACCATATATTTT.

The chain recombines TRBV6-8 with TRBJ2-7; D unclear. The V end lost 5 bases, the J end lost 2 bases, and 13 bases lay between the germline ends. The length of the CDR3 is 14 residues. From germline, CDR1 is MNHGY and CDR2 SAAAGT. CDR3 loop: CASSDAATAYEQYF. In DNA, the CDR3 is TGTGCCAGCAGTGACGCAGCGACTGCCTACGAGCAGTACTTC.

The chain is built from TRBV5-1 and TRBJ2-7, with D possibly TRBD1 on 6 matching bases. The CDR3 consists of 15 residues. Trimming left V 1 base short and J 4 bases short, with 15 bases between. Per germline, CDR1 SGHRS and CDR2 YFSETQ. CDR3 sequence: CASSLTWDTLYEQYF. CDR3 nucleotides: TGCGCCAGCAGCTTGACGTGGGACACCCTGTACGAGCAGTACTTC. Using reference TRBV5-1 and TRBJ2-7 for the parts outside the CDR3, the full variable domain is KAGVTQTPRYLIKTRGQQVTLSCSPISGHRSVSWYQQTPGQGLQFLFEYFSETQRNKGNFPGRFSGRQFSNSRSEMNVSTLELGDSALYLCASSLTWDTLYEQYFGPGTRLTVT.

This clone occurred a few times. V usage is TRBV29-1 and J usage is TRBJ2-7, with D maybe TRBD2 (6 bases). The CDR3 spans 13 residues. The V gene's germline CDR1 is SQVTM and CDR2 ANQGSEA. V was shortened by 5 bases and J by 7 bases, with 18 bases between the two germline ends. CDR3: CSVKVGGGTEQYF. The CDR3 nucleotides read TGCAGCGTTAAGGTGGGAGGAGGTACGGAGCAGTACTTC.

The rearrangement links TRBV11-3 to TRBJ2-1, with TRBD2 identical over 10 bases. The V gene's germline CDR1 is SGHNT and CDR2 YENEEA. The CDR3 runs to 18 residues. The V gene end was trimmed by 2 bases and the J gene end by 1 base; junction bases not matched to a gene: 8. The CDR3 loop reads CASSLRSLAGGSYNEQFF. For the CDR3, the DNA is TGTGCCAGCAGCTTAAGGTCCTTAGCGGGAGGATCCTACAATGAGCAGTTCTTC.

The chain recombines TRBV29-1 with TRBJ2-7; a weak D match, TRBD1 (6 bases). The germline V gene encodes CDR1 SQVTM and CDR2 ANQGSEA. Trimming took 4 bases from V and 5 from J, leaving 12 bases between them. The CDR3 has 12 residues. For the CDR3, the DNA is TGCAGCGTTGCGGTACAGGGCCACGAGCAGTACTTC. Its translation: CSVAVQGHEQYF.

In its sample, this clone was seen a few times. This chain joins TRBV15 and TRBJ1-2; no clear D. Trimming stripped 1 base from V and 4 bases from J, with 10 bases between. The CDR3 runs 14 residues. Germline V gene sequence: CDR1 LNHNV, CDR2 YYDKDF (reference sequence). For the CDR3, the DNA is TGTGCCACCAGCAGAGTCGGGGTTTCCTATGGCTACACCTTC. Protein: CATSRVGVSYGYTF.

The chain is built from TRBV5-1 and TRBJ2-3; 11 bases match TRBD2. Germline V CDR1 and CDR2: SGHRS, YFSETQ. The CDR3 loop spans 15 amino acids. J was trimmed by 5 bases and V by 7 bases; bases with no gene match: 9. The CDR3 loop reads CASAYSGGALDTQYF. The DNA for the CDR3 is TGCGCCAGCGCTTATAGCGGGGGGGCATTAGATACGCAGTATTTT.

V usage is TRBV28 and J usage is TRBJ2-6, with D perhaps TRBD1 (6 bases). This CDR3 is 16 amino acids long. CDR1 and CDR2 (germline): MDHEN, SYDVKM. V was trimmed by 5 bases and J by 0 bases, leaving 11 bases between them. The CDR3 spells CASSPGTYSGANVLTF. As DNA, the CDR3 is TGTGCCAGCAGTCCTGGGACATACTCTGGGGCCAACGTCCTGACTTTC.

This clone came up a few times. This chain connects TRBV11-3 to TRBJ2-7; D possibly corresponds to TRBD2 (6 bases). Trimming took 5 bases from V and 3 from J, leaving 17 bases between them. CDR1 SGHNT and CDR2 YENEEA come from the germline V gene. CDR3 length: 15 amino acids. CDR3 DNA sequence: TGTGCCAGCAGCCCGTATGGGGGGTTCGGCTACGAGCAGTACTTC. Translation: CASSPYGGFGYEQYF.

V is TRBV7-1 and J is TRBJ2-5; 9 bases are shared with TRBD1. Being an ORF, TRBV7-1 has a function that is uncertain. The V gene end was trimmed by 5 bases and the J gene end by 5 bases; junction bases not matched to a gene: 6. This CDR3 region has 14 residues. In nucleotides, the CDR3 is TGTGCCAGCAGCACACAGGGGGCGGCGGAGACCCAGTACTTC. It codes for CASSTQGAAETQYF.

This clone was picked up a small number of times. CDR3 region: CASSRQGANTEAFF. The CDR3 DNA is TGTGCCAGCAGTAGACAGGGAGCGAACACTGAAGCTTTCTTT. V usage is TRBV6-8 and J usage is TRBJ1-1; 7 positions agree with TRBD1. After removal of 5 bases from V and 1 base from J, the junction contained 4 bases not matched to a gene. CDR3 length: 14 residues. Germline-derived CDR1 and CDR2 are MNHGY and SAAAGT.

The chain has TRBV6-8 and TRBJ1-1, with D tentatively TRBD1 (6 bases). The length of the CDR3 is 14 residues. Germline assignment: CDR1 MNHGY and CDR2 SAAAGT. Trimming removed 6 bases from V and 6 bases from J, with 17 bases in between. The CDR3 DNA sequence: TGTGCCAGCAGAACAGGGAGGGAGGTCCCTGAAGCTTTCTTT. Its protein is CASRTGREVPEAFF.

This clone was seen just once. The CDR3 spells CASSLGGQGAEGYTF. Written as DNA, the CDR3 is TGTGCCAGCAGTTTAGGTGGCCAGGGGGCTGAAGGCTACACCTTC. The chain recombines TRBV28 with TRBJ1-2; TRBD1 matches 8 bases. The CDR3 runs 15 residues. Germline V lookup: CDR1 MDHEN, CDR2 SYDVKM. V was pared by 2 bases and J by 8 bases, with 10 bases of the junction left unmatched.